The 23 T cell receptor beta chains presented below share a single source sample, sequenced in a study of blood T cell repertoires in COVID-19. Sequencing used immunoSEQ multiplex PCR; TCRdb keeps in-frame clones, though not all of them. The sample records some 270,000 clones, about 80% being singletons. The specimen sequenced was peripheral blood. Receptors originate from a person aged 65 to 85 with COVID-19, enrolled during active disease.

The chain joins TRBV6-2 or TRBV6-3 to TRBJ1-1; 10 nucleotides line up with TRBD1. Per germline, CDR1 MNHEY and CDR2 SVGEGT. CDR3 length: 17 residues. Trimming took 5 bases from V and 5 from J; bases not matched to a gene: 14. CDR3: CASSNNQPGQGRTEAFF. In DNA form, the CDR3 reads TGTGCCAGCAGTAACAATCAACCGGGACAGGGGAGAACTGAAGCTTTCTTT.

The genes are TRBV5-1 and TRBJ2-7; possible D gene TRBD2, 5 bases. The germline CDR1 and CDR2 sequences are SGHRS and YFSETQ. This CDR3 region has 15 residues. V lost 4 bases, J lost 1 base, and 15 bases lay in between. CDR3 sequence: CASSGGQAISYEQYF. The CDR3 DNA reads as TGCGCCAGCAGCGGCGGGCAGGCTATTTCCTACGAGCAGTACTTC. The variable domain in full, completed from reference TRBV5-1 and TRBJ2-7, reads KAGVTQTPRYLIKTRGQQVTLSCSPISGHRSVSWYQQTPGQGLQFLFEYFSETQRNKGNFPGRFSGRQFSNSRSEMNVSTLELGDSALYLCASSGGQAISYEQYFGPGTRLTVT.

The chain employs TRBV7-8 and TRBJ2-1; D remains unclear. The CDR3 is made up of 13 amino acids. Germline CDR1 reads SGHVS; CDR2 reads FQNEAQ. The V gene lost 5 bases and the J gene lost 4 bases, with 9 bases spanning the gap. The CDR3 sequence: CASSPVHYNEQFF. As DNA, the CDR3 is TGTGCCAGCAGCCCAGTACATTACAATGAGCAGTTCTTC.

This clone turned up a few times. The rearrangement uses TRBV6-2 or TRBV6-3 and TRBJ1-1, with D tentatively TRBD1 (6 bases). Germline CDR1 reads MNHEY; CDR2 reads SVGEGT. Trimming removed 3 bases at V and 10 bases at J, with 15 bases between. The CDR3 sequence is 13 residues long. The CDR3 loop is CASSYYLGGPAFF. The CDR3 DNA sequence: TGTGCCAGCAGTTATTATTTGGGGGGGCCAGCTTTCTTT.

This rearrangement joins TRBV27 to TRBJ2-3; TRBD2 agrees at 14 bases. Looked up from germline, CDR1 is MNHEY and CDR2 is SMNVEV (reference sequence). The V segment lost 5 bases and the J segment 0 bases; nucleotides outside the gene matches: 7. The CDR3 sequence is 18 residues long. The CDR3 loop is CASSPGLAGGLSTDTQYF. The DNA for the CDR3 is TGTGCCAGCAGTCCCGGACTAGCGGGAGGATTGAGCACAGATACGCAGTATTTT.

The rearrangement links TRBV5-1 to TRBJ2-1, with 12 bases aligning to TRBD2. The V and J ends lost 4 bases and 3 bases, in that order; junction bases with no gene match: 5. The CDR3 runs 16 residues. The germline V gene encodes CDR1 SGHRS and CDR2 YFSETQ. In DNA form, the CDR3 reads TGCGCCAGCAGCCGACGACTAGCGGGAGACTACAATGAGCAGTTCTTC. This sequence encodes CASSRRLAGDYNEQFF.

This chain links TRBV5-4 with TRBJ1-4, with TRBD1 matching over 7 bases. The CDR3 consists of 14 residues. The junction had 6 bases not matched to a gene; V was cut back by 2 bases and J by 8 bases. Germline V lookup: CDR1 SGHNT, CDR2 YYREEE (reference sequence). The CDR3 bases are TGTGCCAGCAGCTTCGACAGGGTACGGGAAAAACTGTTTTTT. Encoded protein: CASSFDRVREKLFF.

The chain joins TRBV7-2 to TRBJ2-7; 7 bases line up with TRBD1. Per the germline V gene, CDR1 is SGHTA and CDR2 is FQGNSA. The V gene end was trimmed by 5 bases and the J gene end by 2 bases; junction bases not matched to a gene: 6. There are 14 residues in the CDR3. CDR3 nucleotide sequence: TGTGCCAGCAGCCCAGGACAGGAAGCCTACGAGCAGTACTTC. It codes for CASSPGQEAYEQYF.

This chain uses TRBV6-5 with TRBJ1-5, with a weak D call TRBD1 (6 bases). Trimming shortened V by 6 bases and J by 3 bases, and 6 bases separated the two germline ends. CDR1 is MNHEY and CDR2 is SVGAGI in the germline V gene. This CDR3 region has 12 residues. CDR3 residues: CASRGANQPQHF. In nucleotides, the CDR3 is TGTGCCAGCAGGGGGGCCAATCAGCCCCAGCATTTT.

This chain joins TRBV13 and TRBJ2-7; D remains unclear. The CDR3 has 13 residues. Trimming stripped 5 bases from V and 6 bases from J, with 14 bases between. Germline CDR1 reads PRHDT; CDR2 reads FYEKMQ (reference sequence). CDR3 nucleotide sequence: TGTGCCAGCAGCCCAAGTCTCCTGGCCGAGCAGTACTTC. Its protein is CASSPSLLAEQYF. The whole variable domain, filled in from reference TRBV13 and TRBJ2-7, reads AAGVIQSPRHLIKEKRETATLKCYPIPRHDTVYWYQQGPGQDPQFLISFYEKMQSDKGSIPDRFSAQQFSDYHSELNMSSLELGDSALYFCASSPSLLAEQYFGPGTRLTVT.

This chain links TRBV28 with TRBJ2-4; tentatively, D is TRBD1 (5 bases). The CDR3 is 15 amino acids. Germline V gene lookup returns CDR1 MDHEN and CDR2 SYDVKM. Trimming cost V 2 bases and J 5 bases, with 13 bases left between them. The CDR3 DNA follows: TGTGCCAGCAGTTTAGACGGCAGGGTGCAAAACATTCAGTACTTC. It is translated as CASSLDGRVQNIQYF.

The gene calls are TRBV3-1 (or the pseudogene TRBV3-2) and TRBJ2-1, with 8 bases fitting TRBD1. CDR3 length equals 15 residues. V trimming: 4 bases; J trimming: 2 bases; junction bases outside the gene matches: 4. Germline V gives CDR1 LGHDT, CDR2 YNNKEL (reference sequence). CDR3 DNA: TGTGCCAGCAGCCCGCAGGGGGCGGCCTACAATGAGCAGTTCTTC. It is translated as CASSPQGAAYNEQFF.

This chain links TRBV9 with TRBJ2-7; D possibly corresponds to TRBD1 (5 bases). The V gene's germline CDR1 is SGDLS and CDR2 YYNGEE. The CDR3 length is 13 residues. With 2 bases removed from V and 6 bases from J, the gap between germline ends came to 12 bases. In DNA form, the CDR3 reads TGTGCCAGCAGCGTTAATCAAGGGGTCGAGCAGTACTTC. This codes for CASSVNQGVEQYF.

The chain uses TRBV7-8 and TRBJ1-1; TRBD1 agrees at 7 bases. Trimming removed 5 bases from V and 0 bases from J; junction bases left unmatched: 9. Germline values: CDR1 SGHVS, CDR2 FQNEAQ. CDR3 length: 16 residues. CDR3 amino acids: CASSPGRQGLNTEAFF. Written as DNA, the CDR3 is TGTGCCAGCAGCCCCGGCCGACAGGGTTTGAACACTGAAGCTTTCTTT.

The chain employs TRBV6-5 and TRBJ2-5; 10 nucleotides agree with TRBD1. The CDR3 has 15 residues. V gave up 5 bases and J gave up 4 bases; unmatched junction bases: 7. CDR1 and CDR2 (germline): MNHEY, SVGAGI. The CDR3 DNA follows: TGTGCCAGCAGTCCCGACAGGGGGCTGGGAGAGACCCAGTACTTC. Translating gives CASSPDRGLGETQYF.

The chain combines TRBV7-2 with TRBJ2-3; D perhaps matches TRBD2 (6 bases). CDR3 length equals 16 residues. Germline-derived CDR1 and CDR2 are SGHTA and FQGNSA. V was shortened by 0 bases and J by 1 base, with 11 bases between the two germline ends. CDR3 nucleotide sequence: TGTGCCAGCAGCTTAGCGCAAGGGACTCGCACAGATACGCAGTATTTT. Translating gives CASSLAQGTRTDTQYF.

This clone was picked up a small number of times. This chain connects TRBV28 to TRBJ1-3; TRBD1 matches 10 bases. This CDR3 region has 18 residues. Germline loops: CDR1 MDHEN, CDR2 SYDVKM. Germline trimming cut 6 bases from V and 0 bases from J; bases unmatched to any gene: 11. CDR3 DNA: TGTGCCAGCAGCGGGATCGGGACAGGGGATTTCTCTGGAAACACCATATATTTT. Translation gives CASSGIGTGDFSGNTIYF.

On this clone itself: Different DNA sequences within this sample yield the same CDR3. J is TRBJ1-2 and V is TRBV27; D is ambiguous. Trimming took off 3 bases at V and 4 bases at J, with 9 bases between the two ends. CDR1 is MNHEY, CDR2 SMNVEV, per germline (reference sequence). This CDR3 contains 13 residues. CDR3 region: CASSLRGSYGYTF. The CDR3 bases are TGTGCCAGCAGTTTGAGAGGTTCCTATGGCTACACCTTC.

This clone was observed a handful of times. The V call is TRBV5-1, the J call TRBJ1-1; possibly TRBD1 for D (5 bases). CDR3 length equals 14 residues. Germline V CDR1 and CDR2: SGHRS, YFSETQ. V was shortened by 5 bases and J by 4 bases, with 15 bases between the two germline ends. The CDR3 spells CASRPRRDGTEAFF. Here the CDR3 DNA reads TGCGCCAGCAGACCCAGGAGGGACGGCACTGAAGCTTTCTTT.

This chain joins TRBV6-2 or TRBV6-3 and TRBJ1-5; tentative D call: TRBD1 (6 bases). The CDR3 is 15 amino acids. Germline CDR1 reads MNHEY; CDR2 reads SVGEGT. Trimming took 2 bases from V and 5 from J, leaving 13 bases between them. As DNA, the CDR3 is TGTGCCAGCAGTTACCCCCAGGACAGATATCAGCCCCAGCATTTT. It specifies CASSYPQDRYQPQHF.

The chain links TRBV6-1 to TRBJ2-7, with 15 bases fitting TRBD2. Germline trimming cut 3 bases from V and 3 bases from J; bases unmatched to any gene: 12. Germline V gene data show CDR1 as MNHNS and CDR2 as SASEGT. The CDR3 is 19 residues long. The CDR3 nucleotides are TGTGCCAGCAGTGATCAGATCTCCGGGACTAGCGGGAGGCACTACGAGCAGTACTTC. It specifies CASSDQISGTSGRHYEQYF.

As DNA, the CDR3 is TGTGCCAGCAGCCAAAGCGGGGATCCTTACGAGCAGTACTTC. Amino acid sequence: CASSQSGDPYEQYF. The chain employs TRBV9 and TRBJ2-7; TRBD2 agrees at 7 bases. Germline CDR1 is SGDLS and CDR2 is YYNGEE. The V gene end was trimmed by 4 bases and the J gene end by 4 bases; junction bases not matched to a gene: 8. CDR3 size: 14 residues. The variable domain in full, completed from reference TRBV9 and TRBJ2-7, reads DSGVTQTPKHLITATGQRVTLRCSPRSGDLSVYWYQQSLDQGLQFLIQYYNGEERAKGNILERFSAQQFPDLHSELNLSSLELGDSALYFCASSQSGDPYEQYFGPGTRLTVT.

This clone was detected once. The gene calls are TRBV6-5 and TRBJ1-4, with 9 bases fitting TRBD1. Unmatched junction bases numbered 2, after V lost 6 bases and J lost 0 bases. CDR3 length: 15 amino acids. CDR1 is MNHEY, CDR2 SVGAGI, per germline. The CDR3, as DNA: TGTGCCAGCAGATGGGACAGGGCAACTAATGAAAAACTGTTTTTT. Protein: CASRWDRATNEKLFF.